These T cell receptor beta chains were read from a single sample in a study of cytomegalovirus exposure and HLA in healthy donors. Sequencing used immunoSEQ multiplex PCR; TCRdb keeps in-frame clones, though not all of them. The sample gives some 270,000 clones, 80% of which show up once; over 0.3% is in the top ten. The sample was PBMCs. These receptors all come from a girl aged 2 to 10 in good health and CMV-seronegative. CDR3s include the opening cysteine and the closing phenylalanine or tryptophan. The D gene is left open where the match is weak. Clone sizes are given selectively: once, few, many, or a class where the clone is expanded.

j_call: TRBJ2-5; v_call: TRBV6-1; clone_size: NA; d_call: NA; cdr3_aa: CASSPWGPGQETQYF; cdr3_nt: TGTGCCAGCAGTCCTTGGGGGCCGGGACAAGAGACCCAGTACTTC
j_call: TRBJ2-1; v_call: TRBV11-3; clone_size: NA; d_call: TRBD1; cdr3_aa: CASSLYRGRCTEQFF; cdr3_nt: TGTGCCAGCAGCCTTTACAGGGGGCGATGTACTGAGCAGTTCTTC
j_call: TRBJ1-1; v_call: TRBV2; clone_size: NA; d_call: NA; cdr3_aa: CASPTGMFEAFF; cdr3_nt: TGTGCCAGCCCTACAGGGATGTTTGAAGCTTTCTTT
j_call: TRBJ2-1; v_call: TRBV7-3; clone_size: once; d_call: NA; cdr3_aa: CASSHPDLFRFLWINEQFF; cdr3_nt: TGTGCCAGCAGCCACCCGGATTTATTCAGGTTCTTGTGGATCAATGAGCAGTTCTTC
j_call: TRBJ1-2; v_call: TRBV4-1; clone_size: NA; d_call: TRBD1; cdr3_aa: CASSHRDRVLRVYF; cdr3_nt: TGCGCCAGCAGCCACCGGGACAGGGTTCTTAGGGTTTATTTC
j_call: TRBJ2-7; v_call: TRBV6-5; clone_size: NA; d_call: TRBD1; cdr3_aa: CASSYSTGEGNEQYF; cdr3_nt: TGTGCCAGCAGTTACTCCACAGGGGAAGGGAACGAGCAGTACTTC
j_call: TRBJ1-2; v_call: TRBV30; clone_size: NA; d_call: NA; cdr3_aa: CAWDSPLRDYGYTF; cdr3_nt: TGTGCCTGGGATTCTCCGCTCAGGGACTATGGCTACACCTTC
j_call: TRBJ2-7; v_call: TRBV6-6; clone_size: few; d_call: TRBD2; cdr3_aa: CASRFSGSSYEQYF; cdr3_nt: TGTGCCAGCAGATTTAGCGGGAGTTCCTACGAGCAGTACTTC
j_call: TRBJ2-3; v_call: TRBV9; clone_size: NA; d_call: TRBD1; cdr3_aa: CASSVEGATDTQYF; cdr3_nt: TGTGCCAGCAGCGTTGAGGGGGCCACAGATACGCAGTATTTT
j_call: TRBJ2-4; v_call: TRBV11-2; clone_size: NA; d_call: TRBD2; cdr3_aa: CASSPRDYKNIQYF; cdr3_nt: TGTGCCAGCAGCCCCCGGGACTATAAAAACATTCAGTACTTC
j_call: TRBJ2-7; v_call: TRBV27; clone_size: NA; d_call: NA; cdr3_aa: CASSRGSSSYEQYF; cdr3_nt: TGTGCCAGCTCCCGGGGGTCCAGCTCCTACGAGCAGTACTTC
j_call: TRBJ2-1; v_call: TRBV4-1; clone_size: once; d_call: NA; cdr3_aa: CASSQGGRLDYNEQFF; cdr3_nt: TGCGCCAGCAGCCAAGGGGGCAGGCTAGACTACAATGAGCAGTTCTTC
j_call: TRBJ2-1; v_call: TRBV21-1; clone_size: NA; d_call: NA; cdr3_aa: CASSKRLAEPIYNEQFF; cdr3_nt: TGTGCCAGCAGCAAACGACTAGCGGAGCCGATATACAATGAGCAGTTCTTC
j_call: TRBJ2-4; v_call: TRBV2; clone_size: NA; d_call: TRBD1; cdr3_aa: CASRQGIIQYF; cdr3_nt: TGTGCCAGCAGACAGGGGATCATTCAGTACTTC
j_call: TRBJ1-5; v_call: TRBV5-8; clone_size: few; d_call: NA; cdr3_aa: CASSWPGNQPQHF; cdr3_nt: TGTGCCAGCAGCTGGCCAGGGAATCAGCCCCAGCATTTT
j_call: TRBJ2-1; v_call: TRBV7-9; clone_size: NA; d_call: TRBD2; cdr3_aa: CASSLLAGEANEQFF; cdr3_nt: TGTGCCAGCAGCTTACTAGCGGGGGAGGCCAATGAGCAGTTCTTC
j_call: TRBJ1-3; v_call: TRBV2; clone_size: NA; d_call: NA; cdr3_aa: CASSESRGGSGNTIYF; cdr3_nt: TGTGCCAGCAGTGAAAGCCGGGGTGGCTCTGGAAACACCATATATTTT
j_call: TRBJ2-1; v_call: TRBV25-1; clone_size: NA; d_call: TRBD2; cdr3_aa: CASSEYGLAATEQFF; cdr3_nt: TGTGCCAGCAGTGAATATGGACTAGCGGCGACTGAGCAGTTCTTC
j_call: TRBJ2-1; v_call: TRBV4-2; clone_size: NA; d_call: TRBD2; cdr3_aa: CASSQDSGLAGGHYNEQFF; cdr3_nt: TGTGCCAGCAGCCAAGATTCCGGACTAGCGGGGGGGCATTACAATGAGCAGTTCTTC
j_call: TRBJ2-1; v_call: TRBV4-1; clone_size: once; d_call: NA; cdr3_aa: CASSQNPSSYNEQFF; cdr3_nt: TGCGCCAGCAGCCAAAATCCTAGCTCCTACAATGAGCAGTTCTTC
j_call: TRBJ2-7; v_call: TRBV5-6; clone_size: NA; d_call: NA; cdr3_aa: CASSLAGGRAYEQYF; cdr3_nt: TGTGCCAGCAGCTTGGCCGGGGGGCGGGCCTACGAGCAGTACTTC
j_call: TRBJ1-1; v_call: TRBV29-1; clone_size: NA; d_call: NA; cdr3_aa: CSVVKTHRAPPAEAFF; cdr3_nt: TGCAGCGTGGTGAAGACCCACAGGGCCCCCCCGGCTGAAGCTTTCTTT
j_call: TRBJ1-2; v_call: TRBV19; clone_size: once; d_call: NA; cdr3_aa: CASSINGFYGYTF; cdr3_nt: TGTGCCAGTAGTATTAACGGGTTCTATGGCTACACCTTC
j_call: TRBJ2-3; v_call: TRBV27; clone_size: once; d_call: NA; cdr3_aa: CASGGTDTQYF; cdr3_nt: TGTGCCAGCGGAGGCACAGATACGCAGTATTTT
j_call: TRBJ1-6; v_call: TRBV10-3; clone_size: NA; d_call: TRBD1; cdr3_aa: CAISGQGGNSPLHF; cdr3_nt: TGTGCCATCAGTGGACAGGGGGGGAATTCACCCCTCCACTTT
j_call: TRBJ2-1; v_call: TRBV25-1; clone_size: NA; d_call: TRBD2; cdr3_aa: CASTTSGSYNEQFF; cdr3_nt: TGTGCCAGCACGACTAGCGGGAGTTACAATGAGCAGTTCTTC
j_call: TRBJ2-1; v_call: TRBV15; clone_size: NA; d_call: TRBD1; cdr3_aa: CATSSRQGRNEQFF; cdr3_nt: TGTGCCACCAGCAGCCGACAGGGACGCAATGAGCAGTTCTTC
j_call: TRBJ2-7; v_call: TRBV5-1; clone_size: few; d_call: TRBD2; cdr3_aa: CASSFTAGRSGEQYF; cdr3_nt: TGCGCCAGCAGCTTTACAGCGGGGCGGTCCGGCGAGCAGTACTTC
j_call: TRBJ1-1; v_call: TRBV29-1; clone_size: NA; d_call: NA; cdr3_aa: CSVRRSEGTEAFF; cdr3_nt: TGCAGCGTTCGTAGGTCCGAGGGCACTGAAGCTTTCTTT
j_call: TRBJ2-4; v_call: TRBV5-6; clone_size: once; d_call: TRBD1; cdr3_aa: CASRTFGRGRNIQYF; cdr3_nt: TGTGCCAGCAGGACGTTTGGCAGGGGGCGGAACATTCAGTACTTC
j_call: TRBJ2-7; v_call: TRBV9; clone_size: NA; d_call: TRBD2; cdr3_aa: CASSVATTSGMYEQYF; cdr3_nt: TGTGCCAGCAGCGTAGCTACTACTAGCGGGATGTACGAGCAGTACTTC
j_call: TRBJ1-3; v_call: TRBV6-5; clone_size: NA; d_call: NA; cdr3_aa: CASSSPRRSSGNTIYF; cdr3_nt: TGTGCCAGCAGTTCTCCCCGTAGAAGCTCTGGAAACACCATATATTTT